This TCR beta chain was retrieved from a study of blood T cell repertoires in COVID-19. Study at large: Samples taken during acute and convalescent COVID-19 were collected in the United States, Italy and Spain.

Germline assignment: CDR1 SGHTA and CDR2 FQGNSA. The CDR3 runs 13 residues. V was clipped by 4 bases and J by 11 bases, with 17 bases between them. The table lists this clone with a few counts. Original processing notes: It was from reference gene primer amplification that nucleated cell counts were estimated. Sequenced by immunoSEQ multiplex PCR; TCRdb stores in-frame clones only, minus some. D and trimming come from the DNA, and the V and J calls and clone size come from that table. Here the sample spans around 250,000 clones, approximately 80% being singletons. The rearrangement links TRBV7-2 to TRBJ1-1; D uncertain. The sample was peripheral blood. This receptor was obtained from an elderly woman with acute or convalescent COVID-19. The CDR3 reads CASSYDTSFKAFF. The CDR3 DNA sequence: TGTGCCAGCAGCTACGACACGTCCTTTAAGGCTTTCTTT.